The entry below describes one T cell receptor beta chain. Its antigen is still unknown. No much larger clone exists at a distance of one base, and base qualities are not known. This entry belongs to a study of blood T cell repertoires in COVID-19 (TCRdb year 2020). The study in broad terms: Collaborator samples came from the United States, Italy and Spain and covered acute and convalescent phases of COVID-19. Samples were obtained from the ongoing ImmuneRACE study (first 160 participants) and from 950 to 1,500 subjects provided by 6 global collaborators. The material from the prospective study consisted of cDNA or gDNA derived from T cells, B-cell-depleted T cells, or PBMCs. The dataset comprised deeply sampled blood TCRbeta repertoires from subjects exposed to, actively infected with, or recovered from COVID-19. The sample metadata nearly always contained a de-identified subject ID, COVID-19 status, age in years and sex. The repertoires were made available in a free public database intended to serve as a resource for research on the immune response to SARS-CoV-2. HLA class I and class II types, where available, came from metadata supplied by the sample provider rather than from assay-based typing. What the study reported, not specific to this receptor: The amount of clinical and demographic metadata varied by source and participant and was provided uncurated.

As encoded in the germline V gene, CDR1 is SGHTA while CDR2 is FQGTGA. The V end gives up 2 bases and the J end 4 bases, leaving 5 bases in the junction not matched to a gene. From the cysteine up to the phenylalanine, the CDR3 has a length of 15 residues. Here the CDR3 DNA is all that survives: 45 bases in frame from base 1. The immunoSEQ Assay, a bias-controlled multiplex PCR, was used to amplify TCRbeta CDR3 regions from genomic DNA. Per the original workflow: Within the assay, amplification of reference gene primers was used to estimate how many nucleated cells each sample contained. Sequence reads were collapsed and filtered to measure the absolute abundance of every unique TCRbeta CDR3 rearrangement. For each sample, productive Simpson clonality was calculated as the square root of Simpson's diversity index over productive rearrangements. The immuneACCESS repertoire file appears here via TCRdb, limited to in-frame rearrangements. These files lack a portion of the clones; in checked studies, under half of the deficit traces to unresolved V genes, and the cause of the others is not known. That table supplies the V and J calls and clone size; D and trimming were determined from the DNA. This sample lists about 15,000 clones; 60% to 75% were detected once. The top ten clonotypes cover 9.7% of the sample.

Each collaborating institution followed its own protocols to collect whole blood in K2EDTA tubes. For TCRbeta analysis, collaborator samples were shipped as frozen whole blood, as isolated PBMCs, or as DNA extracted from either sample type. The TCR sequence derives from a man between 65 and 85 years old with acute or convalescent COVID-19. Sequencing was done on a sample of peripheral blood. Recombination linked TRBV7-3 to TRBJ2-1, with TRBD2 matching 7 junction bases. The CDR3 region: CASSLRLAEYNEQFF. The nucleotide sequence is TGTGCCAGCAGCTTACGGCTAGCGGAATACAATGAGCAGTTCTTC.